One and the same sample provided the 26 T cell receptor beta chains below, sequenced in a study of T cell repertoires in cytomegalovirus infection. TCRdb reprocessed the reads via MiXCR and lists one record per CDR3 protein. Of about 700,000 distinct CDR3 sequences listed, roughly 36% were seen once; the top ten hold about 20%. No antigens are known for them. The starting material was cultured PBMCs, obtained from culture after CMV antigen stimulation. These receptors were obtained from a human donor in good health (CMV status not recorded). Some clones in this sample may be carry-over from other donors' samples.

The V call is TRBV7-8, the J call TRBJ2-2; the D gene is possibly TRBD1 (6 bases). Germline V gives CDR1 SGHVS, CDR2 FQNEAQ. This CDR3 is 15 amino acids long. Trimming cost V 5 bases and J 5 bases, with 15 bases left between them. The CDR3 loop is CASSLTQGRTGELFF. CDR3 DNA sequence: TGTGCCAGCAGCCTTACCCAGGGGCGGACCGGGGAGCTGTTTTTT.

V usage is TRBV7-7 and J usage is TRBJ1-4; D may be TRBD1 (5 bases). V was trimmed by 6 bases and J by 5 bases, leaving 10 bases between them. CDR3 length equals 13 residues. Germline loops: CDR1 SSHAT, CDR2 FNYEAQ (reference sequence). CDR3 sequence reads: CASRGRVNEKLFF. CDR3 sequence (DNA): TGTGCCAGCAGGGGGCGAGTAAATGAAAAACTGTTTTTT.

The chain couples TRBV28 to TRBJ2-5, with 10 bases fitting TRBD2. J gave up 2 bases and V 5 bases, and 5 bases lay outside the gene matches. The V gene's germline CDR1 is MDHEN and CDR2 SYDVKM. The CDR3 is 15 amino acids. The DNA of the CDR3 is TGTGCCAGCAGTGATACTAGCGGGGTACAAGAGACCCAGTACTTC. The encoded protein is CASSDTSGVQETQYF.

This clonotype was seen repeatedly, ten times or more. This rearrangement joins TRBV7-2 to TRBJ2-2; D unclear. CDR1 is SGHTA, CDR2 FQGNSA, per germline. This CDR3 contains 14 residues. The ends were cut back, 5 bases at V and 6 bases at J, with 13 bases in the middle. CDR3 in amino acids: CASSPSVGAGELFF. CDR3 sequence (DNA): TGTGCCAGCAGCCCTAGTGTGGGTGCCGGGGAGCTGTTTTTT.

V gene TRBV2 combines with J gene TRBJ1-2; D gene unclear. The V gene's germline CDR1 is SNHLY and CDR2 FYNNEI. CDR3 length: 12 residues. V gave up 3 bases and J gave up 5 bases, with 7 bases separating them. CDR3 loop: CASSEGPYGYTF. DNA of the CDR3: TGTGCCAGCAGTGAGGGCCCGTATGGCTACACCTTC.

In the case of this clonotype: A read error may account for a junction end that differs from germline. CDR3 bases: TGTGCCAGCAGCCTGGGACTAGCCTCCTTC. It codes for CASSLGLASF. V gene TRBV12-3 or TRBV12-4 combines with J gene TRBJ2-1, with 9 nucleotides matching TRBD2. There are 10 residues in the CDR3.

This clonotype has only one observation. The chain employs TRBV10-3 and TRBJ2-1; 8 bases fit TRBD2. The CDR3 runs 17 residues. V shed 4 bases, J shed 8 bases, and the junction held 16 bases outside the gene matches. Germline CDR1 is ENHRY and CDR2 is SYGVKD. CDR3 DNA sequence: TGTGCCATCAGTGGGCGGTTTGGCAGCGGGAGCGGTTATGAGCAGTTCTTC. Protein sequence: CAISGRFGSGSGYEQFF.

This clonotype was observed a few times. V gene TRBV5-4 combines with J gene TRBJ2-5; TRBD1 aligns across 7 bases. Germline CDR1 is SGHNT and CDR2 is YYREEE (reference sequence). J gave up 2 bases and V 4 bases, and 8 bases lay outside the gene matches. This CDR3 region has 15 residues. For the CDR3, the DNA is TGTGCCAGCAGCCGTCCGGACAGGCCACAAGAGACCCAGTACTTC. Protein sequence: CASSRPDRPQETQYF.

The chain links TRBV12-5 to TRBJ2-1, with 9 bases identical to TRBD1. The CDR3 spans 13 residues. The germline V gene encodes CDR1 LGHNT and CDR2 FRNRAP. After removal of 5 bases from V and 6 bases from J, the junction contained 2 bases not matched to a gene. For the CDR3, the DNA is TGTGCTAGTGGTCCGGACAGGGGCAATGAGCAGTTCTTC. Translated: CASGPDRGNEQFF.

This clonotype occurred a few times. The chain uses TRBV20-1 and TRBJ2-7; 9 nucleotides align to TRBD1. The CDR3 is made up of 13 amino acids. CDR1 and CDR2 (germline): DFQATT, SNEGSKA (reference sequence). V dropped 4 bases and J dropped 4; count of bases not matched to a gene: 5. CDR3 DNA: TGCAGTGCTACCGGGACAGGGAGATACGAGCAGTACTTC. This sequence encodes CSATGTGRYEQYF.

The sample holds many counts of this clonotype. J is TRBJ1-2 and V is TRBV7-2; D gene unclear. V shed 0 bases and J shed 6 bases, with 11 bases lying between them. CDR3 length equals 14 residues. CDR1 and CDR2 from the germline V gene are SGHTA and FQGNSA. The CDR3 is CASSLAGGWDGYTF. CDR3 DNA: TGTGCCAGCAGCTTAGCAGGAGGGTGGGATGGCTACACCTTC.

The chain links TRBV7-6 to TRBJ1-3; D unclear. V was pared by 6 bases and J by 5 bases, with 8 bases between. This CDR3 comprises 12 residues. CDR1 SGHVS and CDR2 FNYEAQ come from the germline V gene. The CDR3 spells CASRPVRNTIYF. CDR3 bases: TGTGCCAGCAGACCGGTCAGAAACACCATATATTTT.

The V gene is TRBV10-3, the J gene TRBJ2-7; 11 bases agree with TRBD2. The CDR3 spans 16 residues. The V segment lost 6 bases and the J segment 5 bases; nucleotides outside the gene matches: 12. Germline-derived CDR1 and CDR2 are ENHRY and SYGVKD. The CDR3 DNA reads TGTGCCATCAGCCCCGGGGTAGCGGGGGGGATTGACGAGCAGTACTTC. Encoded protein: CAISPGVAGGIDEQYF.

The CDR3 nucleotides read TGCGCCAGCAGCCAAACCCGGGACAGCTACAATGAGCAGTTCTTC. It specifies CASSQTRDSYNEQFF. This chain uses TRBV4-1 with TRBJ2-1, with 7 positions matching TRBD1. CDR3 length: 15 amino acids. Germline lookup yields CDR1 MGHRA and CDR2 YSYEKL. V shed 2 bases and J 3 bases; nucleotides not matched to a gene: 4.

This chain links TRBV7-9 with TRBJ1-1, with D possibly matching TRBD1 (6 bases). The germline V gene encodes CDR1 SEHNR and CDR2 FQNEAQ (reference sequence). This CDR3 contains 14 residues. V was cut by 8 bases and J by 3 bases, with 16 bases left in between. CDR3 DNA sequence: TGTGCCAGCGAAGGGATCCCAGGGGACACTGAAGCTTTCTTT. Translating gives CASEGIPGDTEAFF.

The chain employs TRBV27 and TRBJ2-7; 7 bases are a match to TRBD1. V lost 4 bases, J lost 3 bases, and 6 bases stayed unmatched. Germline V gene data show CDR1 as MNHEY and CDR2 as SMNVEV (reference sequence). CDR3 length: 14 amino acids. The DNA for the CDR3 is TGTGCCAGCAGTTCCTCCTGGGACAGCTACGAGCAGTACTTC. This sequence encodes CASSSSWDSYEQYF.

Only a few counts were recorded for this clonotype. V usage is TRBV7-6 and J usage is TRBJ2-7, with 9 bases lining up with TRBD1. Germline V gene sequence: CDR1 SGHVS, CDR2 FNYEAQ. This CDR3 has 14 residues. J gave up 5 bases and V 4 bases, and 6 bases lay outside the gene matches. CDR3 sequence reads: CASSWDRDIDEQYV. In nucleotides, the CDR3 is TGTGCCAGCAGCTGGGACAGGGACATCGACGAGCAGTACGTC.

This clonotype was found a few times. This sequence joins TRBV5-4 and TRBJ1-1; the D is unclear. Germline CDR1 is SGHNT and CDR2 is YYREEE (reference sequence). The ends were cut back, 4 bases at V and 2 bases at J, with 6 bases in the middle. The CDR3 loop spans 12 amino acids. The CDR3 region has the DNA TGTGCCAGCAGCCGAAAAAACACTGAAGCTTTCTTT. Encoded protein: CASSRKNTEAFF.

J is TRBJ2-3 and V is TRBV5-1; 7 nucleotides agree with TRBD1. V dropped 2 bases and J dropped 2; count of bases not matched to a gene: 2. The CDR3 totals 14 residues. CDR1 and CDR2 from the germline V gene are SGHRS and YFSETQ. This CDR3 is CASSFGQATDTQYF. The CDR3 DNA is TGCGCCAGCAGCTTTGGACAGGCCACAGATACGCAGTATTTT.

The genes are TRBV12-3 or TRBV12-4 and TRBJ2-3; 9 nucleotides align to TRBD1. Unmatched junction bases numbered 2, after V lost 4 bases and J lost 6 bases. CDR3 size: 13 residues. The CDR3 DNA reads TGTGCCAGCAGTTGGACAGGGGAGGATACGCAGTATTTT. Its protein product is CASSWTGEDTQYF.

This rearrangement joins TRBV2 to TRBJ2-5; D not certain. The CDR3 is made up of 16 amino acids. Deletions cut 6 bases from V and 5 bases from J, with 22 bases between. Germline CDR1 and CDR2: SNHLY and FYNNEI. CDR3 in amino acids: CASRTVPGRRLETQYF. The CDR3 DNA reads as TGTGCCAGCAGGACCGTCCCAGGCAGGCGATTGGAGACCCAGTACTTC.

The V gene is TRBV4-1, the J gene TRBJ1-2; tentatively, D is TRBD1 (5 bases). The length of the CDR3 is 14 residues. Trimming stripped 4 bases from V and 8 bases from J, with 17 bases between. CDR1 is MGHRA and CDR2 is YSYEKL in the germline V gene. In DNA, the CDR3 is TGCGCCAGCAGCCTACTCGGGACGGCTTACGGCTACACCTTC. Protein sequence: CASSLLGTAYGYTF.

The V and J genes are TRBV12-3 or TRBV12-4 and TRBJ1-6, with 7 bases lining up with TRBD1. There are 14 residues in the CDR3. V lost 6 bases, J lost 9 bases, and 8 bases stayed unmatched. CDR3 in amino acids: CASSSGGKVSPLHF. DNA for the CDR3: TGTGCCAGCAGCTCAGGGGGTAAAGTTTCACCCCTCCACTTT.

This chain joins TRBV3-1 and TRBJ2-6; 9 bases align to TRBD1. V gave up 4 bases and J gave up 0 bases; unmatched junction bases: 1. The CDR3 has 16 amino acids. Germline V gene sequence: CDR1 LGHDT, CDR2 YNNKEL (reference sequence). The CDR3 bases are TGTGCCAGCAGCCGGGACAGGGACTCTGGGGCCAACGTCCTGACTTTC. Its translation is CASSRDRDSGANVLTF.

The rearrangement joins TRBV4-3 to TRBJ2-1, with TRBD1 identical over 8 bases. Germline CDR1 is LGHNA and CDR2 is YSLEER. CDR3 size: 16 residues. With 0 bases clipped from V and 4 bases from J, the junction kept 5 bases outside the gene matches. CDR3 nucleotides: TGCGCCAGCAGCCAAGAAATAGGACAGGGATACAATGAGCAGTTCTTC. Its translation is CASSQEIGQGYNEQFF.

This clonotype was counted a few times. The chain combines TRBV12-3 or TRBV12-4 with TRBJ2-1, with D perhaps matching TRBD1 (6 bases). Between the trimmed V and J ends, which lost 5 bases and 8 bases, there was a span of 13 bases. The CDR3 length is 13 residues. CDR3 region: CASSVNRDHEQFF. The CDR3 region has the DNA TGTGCCAGCAGTGTGAACAGGGACCATGAGCAGTTCTTC.